The entry below gives a single T cell receptor beta chain sequence along with its context. The assay was immunoSEQ multiplex PCR, and TCRdb's table has in-frame clones only and misses some. The data show about 55,000 clones, with roughly 85% seen just once and 10% to 15% held by the top ten. There are 14 residues in the CDR3. V shed 5 bases and J shed 1 base, with 11 bases lying between them. Germline lookup yields CDR1 KGHSH and CDR2 LQKENI. This sample is part of a study of blood T cell repertoires in COVID-19. This chain links TRBV18 with TRBJ1-1; tentative D call: TRBD1 (5 bases). The sequence was obtained from a human donor in a cohort sampled during active COVID-19. Sequenced input: peripheral blood. CDR3 nucleotides: TGTGCCAGCTCAATGGGGGGGGAGAACACTGAAGCTTTCTTT. As protein: CASSMGGENTEAFF.